This TCR beta chain was captured in a study of blood T cell repertoires in COVID-19 (dated by TCRdb to 2018 to 2021). For context, the study as a whole: Samples covering the acute and convalescent phases of COVID-19 were provided by collaborators in the United States, Italy and Spain. The repertoires were made available in a free public database intended to serve as a resource for research on the immune response to SARS-CoV-2. The sample metadata nearly always contained a de-identified subject ID, COVID-19 status, age in years and sex. The dataset comprised deeply sampled blood TCRbeta repertoires from subjects exposed to, actively infected with, or recovered from COVID-19. The samples were drawn from two sources: the first 160 participants of the ongoing ImmuneRACE study, and 950 to 1,500 subjects contributed by 6 global collaborators. The prospective study material was composed of cDNA or gDNA derived from T cells, B-cell-depleted T cells, or PBMCs. Where HLA class I and class II types were available, the types were taken from metadata supplied by the sample provider, not from assay-based typing.

Paper-wide results and their limitations: How much clinical and demographic metadata was included differed by source and by participant, and the metadata was provided uncurated.

With respect to this clone: It lacks a known antigen. The record has no base qualities; no much larger clone is one base away.

The immunoSEQ Assay, a bias-controlled multiplex PCR, was used to amplify TCRbeta CDR3 regions from genomic DNA. Per the original workflow: Within the assay, amplification of reference gene primers was used to estimate how many nucleated cells each sample contained. To quantify the absolute abundance of each unique TCRbeta CDR3 rearrangement, sequence reads were collapsed and filtered. For each sample, productive Simpson clonality was calculated as the square root of Simpson's diversity index across productive rearrangements. In TCRdb, the immuneACCESS table is reduced to in-frame sequences with V and J assigned. These tables do not hold every clone; where another copy was compared, an unresolved V gene accounts for under half, and the others remain unexplained. From that table come the V and J calls and clone size; the DNA was used to work out D and trimming. The sample yields around 150,000 clones; around 80% were counted once. The ten largest make up over 4% of the sample.

Each collaborating institution followed its own protocols to collect whole blood in K2EDTA tubes. For TCRbeta analysis, collaborator samples were shipped as frozen whole blood, as isolated PBMCs, or as DNA extracted from either sample type. Measured from the cysteine to the phenylalanine, the CDR3 is 15 residues long. Only CDR3 DNA is held: 45 bases, read in frame from base 1. In the germline V gene, CDR1 corresponds to SGHVS and CDR2 to FQNEAQ. V is pared back by 1 base and J by 4 bases, with 13 bases lying between the germline termini. The rearrangement joined TRBV7-8 to TRBJ1-2; the D segment could be TRBD1, given 6 matching bases. The clonotype comes from a woman aged 45-60 years with acute or convalescent COVID-19. Input material: peripheral blood. The nucleotide sequence is TGTGCCAGCAGCTTAGAGGGGGACCCCACCTATGGCTACACCTTC. It translates as CASSLEGDPTYGYTF.